The clone carrying this T cell receptor beta chain was counted ten times or more. Its target is unknown. RNA transcripts were the template, and TCR beta CDR3 regions were amplified from them. The workflow started with a first-round RT-PCR run with HTBI primers and then moved on to a second-round multiplex PCR. A single record per CDR3 protein comes from TCRdb applying MiXCR to the multiplex PCR reads. The data show about 480,000 distinct CDR3 sequences, 13% to 15% seen once. The entry originates in a study of Graves' ophthalmopathy and Graves' hyperthyroidism. Study-level points and caveats: Most expanded clonotypes in thyroid above 0.001 frequency also showed up in blood.

Germline CDR1 and CDR2: MNHNS and SASEGT. The V gene lost 5 bases and the J gene lost 6 bases, with 16 bases spanning the gap. The CDR3 length is 14 residues. The sequence came from a woman in her 30s with Graves' ophthalmopathy. Sequencing was carried out using blood. The chain joins TRBV6-1 to TRBJ1-1; D gene ambiguous. The CDR3: CASSTVFYESEAFF. DNA for the CDR3: TGTGCCAGCAGTACAGTGTTTTACGAGTCTGAAGCTTTCTTT.